The subject of this entry is one T cell receptor (beta chain). Germline V gives CDR1 ENHRY, CDR2 SYGVKD. The CDR3 is 13 amino acids. V lost 2 bases and J 4 bases, leaving 8 bases between the germline ends. Clones were sequenced by immunoSEQ multiplex PCR, and TCRdb holds only the in-frame ones, with some missing. The sample includes 45,000 to 70,000 clones, around 90% of them seen just once. This sample is part of a study of T cell changes during pregnancy in multiple sclerosis. The sequence was obtained from a female donor with multiple sclerosis, enrolled in a pregnancy study. This specimen consisted of CD4+ T cells from peripheral blood mononuclear cells, obtained in the second trimester of pregnancy. This chain joins TRBV10-3 and TRBJ1-2; D is uncertain. In nucleotides, the CDR3 is TGTGCCATCAGTGAGGAGGGATCCTATGGCTACACCTTC. It is translated as CAISEEGSYGYTF.